Listed below are T cell receptor beta chains from one sample, sequenced in a study of a mutant IDH1 vaccine in newly diagnosed glioma. Profiling relied on immunoSEQ multiplex PCR, and the TCRdb table lists in-frame clones only, not all of them. The data contain around 33,000 clones, around 83% of them singletons. Sequencing used peripheral blood mononuclear cells (PBMCs), obtained from a glioma patient treated with radiotherapy, temozolomide or both. All receptors derive from a man aged 50-59 years with glioma. Some clones in this sample may be carry-over from other donors' samples. The CDR3 runs from the conserved cysteine through the conserved F or W. The D gene is left open where the match is weak. Clone size is stated in some rows and not others, as once, few, many or a class when expanded.

V	D	size	J	CDR3	DNA
TRBV7-2	NA	NA	TRBJ2-1	CASSIGNEQFF	TGTGCCAGCAGCATCGGGAATGAGCAGTTCTTC
TRBV29-1	NA	once	TRBJ1-3	CSVEFGSSGNTIYF	TGCAGCGTGGAGTTCGGGAGCTCTGGAAACACCATATATTTT
TRBV5-1	TRBD1	NA	TRBJ2-7	CASSLEWTGNEQYF	TGCGCCAGCAGCTTGGAGTGGACAGGGAACGAGCAGTACTTC
TRBV9	NA	NA	TRBJ1-1	CASQRGTNTEAFF	TGTGCCAGCCAACGCGGAACGAACACTGAAGCTTTCTTT
TRBV6-1	NA	NA	TRBJ1-5	CASSGSWGGGQPQHF	TGTGCCAGCAGTGGTTCGTGGGGGGGCGGACAGCCCCAGCATTTT
TRBV13	NA	once	TRBJ2-2	CASSSGASGGTGELFF	TGTGCCAGCAGCTCCGGTGCCTCCGGTGGCACCGGGGAGCTGTTTTTT
TRBV19	TRBD2	NA	TRBJ2-2	CASSILAGGAVELFF	TGTGCCAGTAGTATCTTAGCGGGAGGGGCAGTGGAGCTGTTTTTT
TRBV7-8	TRBD1	NA	TRBJ1-5	CASSSRTGGHSNQPQHF	TGTGCCAGCAGCTCAAGAACAGGGGGTCACAGCAATCAGCCCCAGCATTTT
TRBV27	TRBD2	NA	TRBJ2-1	CASKETGGNEQFF	TGTGCCAGCAAAGAGACGGGGGGCAATGAGCAGTTCTTC
TRBV5-6	NA	NA	TRBJ2-2	CASSPLGSGELFF	TGTGCCAGCAGCCCTCTCGGATCCGGGGAGCTGTTTTTT
TRBV10-3	NA	NA	TRBJ2-3	CAIRIAANTDTQYF	TGTGCCATCAGGATAGCTGCGAACACAGATACGCAGTATTTT
TRBV5-1	NA	NA	TRBJ2-5	CASSFTQQTQYF	TGCGCCAGCAGCTTCACCCAGCAGACCCAGTACTTC
TRBV7-9	TRBD1	NA	TRBJ2-7	CASSYEGAQQYF	TGTGCCAGCAGCTATGAGGGGGCGCAGCAGTACTTC
TRBV18	NA	NA	TRBJ1-3	CASSPIRGTDGNTIYF	TGTGCCAGCTCACCTATCAGGGGTACGGATGGAAACACCATATATTTT
TRBV5-8	TRBD1	once	TRBJ2-7	CASSLNRGNLGPIYEQYF	TGTGCCAGCAGCTTGAACAGGGGCAATCTAGGACCGATCTACGAGCAGTACTTC
TRBV4-3	NA	once	TRBJ1-4	CASSQGSRDEKLFF	TGCGCCAGCAGCCAAGGGTCGAGGGATGAAAAACTGTTTTTT
TRBV6-1	NA	NA	TRBJ2-1	CASSASGFMDEQFF	TGTGCCAGCAGTGCCTCGGGTTTTATGGATGAGCAGTTCTTC
TRBV4-1	NA	NA	TRBJ1-5	CASSPVGGQPQHF	TGCGCCAGCAGCCCAGTGGGAGGTCAGCCCCAGCATTTT
TRBV15	NA	once	TRBJ1-5	CATSRDLGFNQPQHF	TGTGCCACCAGCAGAGATTTAGGGTTCAATCAGCCCCAGCATTTT
TRBV5-4	NA	NA	TRBJ2-7	CASSLLGYEQYF	TGTGCCAGCAGTCTACTCGGATACGAGCAGTACTTC
TRBV4-3	NA	NA	TRBJ1-2	CASSQVAGANYGYTF	TGCGCCAGCAGCCAAGTTGCAGGGGCTAACTATGGCTACACCTTC
TRBV5-6	TRBD1	NA	TRBJ2-5	CASNPTGGFQETQYF	TGTGCCAGCAATCCCACAGGGGGCTTTCAAGAGACCCAGTACTTC
TRBV7-9	TRBD1	NA	TRBJ1-5	CASSLGGTESNQPQHF	TGTGCCAGCAGCTTAGGCGGGACAGAGAGCAATCAGCCCCAGCATTTT
TRBV2	NA	NA	TRBJ1-2	CASSWDTTYGYTF	TGTGCCAGCAGTTGGGACACTACCTATGGCTACACCTTC
TRBV5-1	TRBD1	NA	TRBJ1-2	CASSLGGTGKAVGYGYTF	TGCGCCAGCAGCTTGGGTGGGACAGGGAAAGCAGTTGGCTATGGCTACACCTTC
TRBV28	TRBD1	NA	TRBJ2-6	CASSPVGGAGANVLTF	TGTGCCAGCAGCCCTGTAGGGGGCGCAGGGGCCAACGTCCTGACTTTC
TRBV5-1	NA	NA	TRBJ1-4	CASSRTGTGGEKLFF	TGCGCCAGCAGCCGCACCGGGACGGGGGGCGAAAAACTGTTTTTT
TRBV7-2	NA	NA	TRBJ1-1	CASSLQGMNTEAFF	TGTGCCAGCAGCTTACAGGGAATGAACACTGAAGCTTTCTTT
TRBV4-3	NA	NA	TRBJ1-1	CASSRVGGTEAFF	TGCGCCAGCAGTAGGGTAGGGGGCACTGAAGCTTTCTTT
TRBV2	TRBD1	NA	TRBJ2-3	CASSRQGTADTQYF	TGTGCCAGCAGCCGACAGGGGACTGCAGATACGCAGTATTTT
TRBV18	NA	NA	TRBJ2-7	CASSLLGASLYEQYF	TGTGCCAGCTCACTTCTTGGGGCGTCCCTCTACGAGCAGTACTTC
TRBV6-5	NA	NA	TRBJ1-1	CASGVTANTEAFF	TGTGCCAGCGGGGTGACAGCGAACACTGAAGCTTTCTTT
TRBV29-1	TRBD1	NA	TRBJ2-3	CSVPGTGTDTQYF	TGCAGCGTCCCTGGGACAGGGACTGATACGCAGTATTTT
TRBV6-1	NA	NA	TRBJ1-2	CASSERGVHGYTF	TGTGCCAGCAGTGAAAGAGGGGTTCATGGCTACACCTTC
TRBV6-1	NA	NA	TRBJ1-1	CASSALYTEAFF	TGTGCCAGCAGTGCCCTGTACACTGAAGCTTTCTTT
TRBV29-1	NA	NA	TRBJ2-1	CSVLVPQGNEQFF	TGCAGCGTTTTAGTTCCCCAGGGGAATGAGCAGTTCTTC
TRBV6-1	NA	few	TRBJ1-4	CASISTANEKLFF	TGTGCCAGCATTTCGACAGCTAATGAAAAACTGTTTTTT
TRBV7-2	NA	NA	TRBJ2-7	CASSPPRSANEQYF	TGTGCCAGCAGCCCCCCGAGGTCAGCCAACGAGCAGTACTTC
TRBV6-1	NA	NA	TRBJ2-6	CASTEPGANVLTF	TGTGCCAGCACTGAACCTGGGGCCAACGTCCTGACTTTC
TRBV7-2	TRBD2	NA	TRBJ2-1	CASSSGLAGAGEQFF	TGTGCCAGCAGCTCGGGACTAGCGGGAGCCGGTGAGCAGTTCTTC
TRBV5-4	TRBD1	NA	TRBJ2-7	CASSPGQLYEQYF	TGTGCCAGCAGCCCGGGACAGCTATACGAGCAGTACTTC
TRBV5-1	TRBD2	once	TRBJ2-2	CASSLTTSGGKAGELFF	TGCGCCAGCAGCTTGACCACTAGCGGAGGAAAGGCCGGGGAGCTGTTTTTT
TRBV5-1	TRBD2	once	TRBJ2-7	CASRQLAGVGSYEQYF	TGCGCCAGCAGGCAACTAGCGGGAGTCGGATCCTACGAGCAGTACTTC
TRBV6-5	TRBD1	NA	TRBJ2-3	CASSWTGGDTQYF	TGTGCCAGCAGTTGGACAGGGGGGGATACGCAGTATTTT
TRBV6-6	TRBD2	NA	TRBJ2-2	CASSGAGGRDTGELFF	TGTGCCAGCAGTGGCGCGGGGGGGCGGGACACCGGGGAGCTGTTTTTT
TRBV7-8	TRBD1	NA	TRBJ2-7	CASRPTGPVEQYF	TGTGCCAGCAGACCGACAGGGCCGGTCGAGCAGTACTTC
TRBV7-2	NA	NA	TRBJ2-5	CASSSRAGETQYF	TGTGCCAGCAGCTCCAGGGCGGGGGAGACCCAGTACTTC
TRBV6-6	TRBD2	few	TRBJ2-7	CASSRTSGTYEQYF	TGTGCCAGCAGCCGGACTAGCGGGACCTACGAGCAGTACTTC
TRBV6-6	NA	NA	TRBJ1-5	CASTFGGDDQPQHF	TGTGCCAGCACCTTCGGGGGGGATGATCAGCCCCAGCATTTT
TRBV5-1	TRBD2	NA	TRBJ2-3	CASSLAAGDTQYF	TGCGCCAGCAGCTTGGCAGCGGGGGATACGCAGTATTTT
TRBV28	NA	NA	TRBJ1-4	CASSTGGPEEKLFF	TGTGCCAGCAGCACCGGGGGGCCGGAAGAAAAACTGTTTTTT
TRBV27	NA	NA	TRBJ2-2	CASSRGTGELFF	TGTGCCAGCAGTAGGGGCACCGGGGAGCTGTTTTTT
TRBV7-2	NA	NA	TRBJ2-7	CASTKYRDRPYEQYF	TGTGCCAGCACCAAATACAGGGACCGACCCTACGAGCAGTACTTC
TRBV4-3	NA	NA	TRBJ1-3	CASSQARDSGNTIYF	TGCGCCAGCAGCCAAGCCAGAGACTCTGGAAACACCATATATTTT
TRBV25-1	TRBD1	NA	TRBJ1-1	CASSRQGWTEAFF	TGTGCCAGCAGCCGACAGGGGTGGACTGAAGCTTTCTTT
TRBV5-6	TRBD1	NA	TRBJ1-2	CASSGGTAANYGYTF	TGTGCCAGCAGCGGCGGGACAGCAGCTAACTATGGCTACACCTTC
TRBV21-1	NA	NA	TRBJ1-2	CASSNPDDSYGYTF	TGTGCCAGCAGCAACCCCGACGACAGCTATGGCTACACCTTC